Below, 23 T cell receptor beta chains from the same sample are listed, as sequenced in a study of beta chain features in type 1 diabetes. Study-level points and caveats: Shorter TCRB CDR3s, moderately but significantly so, were found in Type 1 diabetes patients in all four CD4+ subsets.

Sequenced material consisted of expressed TCRB transcripts (all of the isolated RNA was reverse transcribed). Produced via immunoSEQ multiplex PCR; TCRdb's table is partial and in-frame only. This sample yields about 160,000 clones, of which around 8.4% are seen a single time; more than 0.5% belongs to the top ten. No antigens are known for them. Sequencing was done on a sample of central memory CD4+ T cells from blood. Source of these receptors: a woman under 30 with type 1 diabetes.

This chain connects TRBV4-3 to TRBJ2-7; 10 positions agree with TRBD2. The V segment lost 0 bases and the J segment 0 bases; nucleotides outside the gene matches: 11. CDR1 LGHNA and CDR2 YSLEER come from the germline V gene. CDR3 length equals 19 residues. DNA for the CDR3: TGCGCCAGCAGCCAAGAAATTGTGACTAGCGGGCCTCTCTCCTACGAGCAGTACTTC. Its protein is CASSQEIVTSGPLSYEQYF.

The sample holds a few counts of this clone. The V and J genes are TRBV19 and TRBJ1-2; 7 nucleotides align to TRBD1. V shed 6 bases and J 2 bases; nucleotides not matched to a gene: 6. The V gene's germline CDR1 is LNHDA and CDR2 SQIVND (reference sequence). The CDR3 is 14 amino acids. The CDR3 nucleotides are TGTGCCAGTAGGAAAGGGGGCTCCAACTATGGCTACACCTTC. This encodes CASRKGGSNYGYTF. Looking up the rest from reference TRBV19 and TRBJ1-2 gives the full variable domain: DGGITQSPKYLFRKEGQNVTLSCEQNLNHDAMYWYRQDPGQGLRLIYYSQIVNDFQKGDIAEGYSVSREKKESFPLTVTSAQKNPTAFYLCASRKGGSNYGYTFGSGTRLTVV.

This clone has only a few counts. This chain connects TRBV28 to TRBJ2-2; TRBD2 matches 13 bases. The V gene's germline CDR1 is MDHEN and CDR2 SYDVKM. This CDR3 contains 16 residues. The ends lost 5 bases at V and 8 bases at J; junction bases unmatched: 8. Here the CDR3 DNA reads TGTGCCAGCAGTCCCTGGACTAGCGGGAGATCGGGGGAGCTGTTTTTT. Encoded protein: CASSPWTSGRSGELFF.

This clone showed up just a few times. A junction end diverges from the germline sequence, so it may reflect a read error. The rearrangement links TRBV20-1 to TRBJ2-5; D gene ambiguous. CDR1 DFQATT and CDR2 SNEGSKA come from the germline V gene (reference sequence). The CDR3 consists of 11 residues. Here the CDR3 DNA reads TGCAGTGCTAGAGACGTCCCGATAGTGGACTTC. This sequence encodes CSARDVPIVDF.

The chain joins TRBV5-1 to TRBJ1-1; possible D gene TRBD1, 5 bases. Trimming removed 4 bases from V and 5 bases from J, with 15 bases in between. CDR1 and CDR2 from the germline V gene are SGHRS and YFSETQ. The CDR3 covers 14 residues. CDR3 protein: CASSPEGRKTEAFF. Written as DNA, the CDR3 is TGCGCCAGCAGCCCGGAGGGGCGTAAAACTGAAGCTTTCTTT.

This clone has only a few counts. V gene TRBV7-9 combines with J gene TRBJ2-7, with TRBD1 as a possible D gene (5 bases). V was shortened by 4 bases and J by 5 bases, with 12 bases between the two germline ends. Germline lookup yields CDR1 SEHNR and CDR2 FQNEAQ (reference sequence). CDR3 length: 13 amino acids. The CDR3 region is CASSSRTLDEQYF. The DNA of the CDR3 is TGTGCCAGCAGCTCCCGGACACTCGACGAGCAGTACTTC. Supplemented by reference TRBV7-9 and TRBJ2-7, the full variable domain reads DTGVSQNPRHKITKRGQNVTFRCDPISEHNRLYWYRQTLGQGPEFLTYFQNEAQLEKSRLLSDRFSAERPKGSFSTLEIQRTEQGDSAMYLCASSSRTLDEQYFGPGTRLTVT.

This clone was recorded a few times. The chain uses TRBV19 and TRBJ1-5; D possibly corresponds to TRBD1 (5 bases). Trimming stripped 5 bases from V and 7 bases from J, with 21 bases between. The CDR3 is made up of 16 amino acids. CDR1 is LNHDA, CDR2 SQIVND, per germline (reference sequence). CDR3 DNA sequence: TGTGCCAGTAGTGGAGGGGTTGCGGGGGTTTGGCAGCCCCAGCATTTT. It encodes CASSGGVAGVWQPQHF. Together with reference TRBV19 and TRBJ1-5, the CDR3 gives the full variable domain: DGGITQSPKYLFRKEGQNVTLSCEQNLNHDAMYWYRQDPGQGLRLIYYSQIVNDFQKGDIAEGYSVSREKKESFPLTVTSAQKNPTAFYLCASSGGVAGVWQPQHFGDGTRLSIL.

J is TRBJ2-1 and V is TRBV4-3, with D maybe TRBD2 (6 bases). The germline V gene has CDR1 LGHNA and CDR2 YSLEER. This CDR3 is built from 15 residues. Deletions cut 0 bases from V and 8 bases from J, with 14 bases between. CDR3 amino acids: CASSQDAGTGDEQFF. CDR3 nucleotide sequence: TGCGCCAGCAGCCAAGACGCGGGAACGGGAGATGAGCAGTTCTTC.

The chain employs TRBV5-1 and TRBJ2-3; 7 nucleotides align to TRBD2. Germline CDR1 and CDR2: SGHRS and YFSETQ. The CDR3 runs 17 residues. Germline trimming cut 4 bases from V and 7 bases from J; bases unmatched to any gene: 18. In nucleotides, the CDR3 is TGCGCCAGCAGCACTCTCTCCGGCGGGGGTCTTCCCAATACGCAGTATTTT. Translated, it gives CASSTLSGGGLPNTQYF. The full variable domain, its missing parts supplied by reference TRBV5-1 and TRBJ2-3, is KAGVTQTPRYLIKTRGQQVTLSCSPISGHRSVSWYQQTPGQGLQFLFEYFSETQRNKGNFPGRFSGRQFSNSRSEMNVSTLELGDSALYLCASSTLSGGGLPNTQYFGPGTRLTVL.

This clone was counted between two and nine times. The rearrangement links TRBV7-9 to TRBJ2-7, with 8 bases identical to TRBD2. CDR1 SEHNR and CDR2 FQNEAQ come from the germline V gene (reference sequence). The CDR3 is 14 amino acids. This CDR3 is CATSMAGGSYEQYF. The CDR3 DNA sequence: TGTGCTACCAGTATGGCGGGGGGTTCCTACGAGCAGTACTTC.

There are many counts of this clone. V is TRBV5-1 and J is TRBJ2-1; 9 bases fit TRBD2. Germline V CDR1 and CDR2: SGHRS, YFSETQ. V dropped 7 bases and J dropped 7; count of bases not matched to a gene: 9. This CDR3 region has 14 residues. CDR3 residues: CASFAGGPGNEQFF. In nucleotides, the CDR3 is TGCGCCAGCTTCGCGGGGGGGCCGGGGAATGAGCAGTTCTTC.

This clone was picked up a small number of times. Here the CDR3 reads CASRAPQLDRGAPYEQYF. The CDR3 DNA reads TGCGCCAGCAGGGCACCACAACTGGACAGGGGGGCGCCCTACGAGCAGTACTTC. The V gene is TRBV5-1, the J gene TRBJ2-7; 10 bases match TRBD1. With 5 bases clipped from V and 2 bases from J, the junction kept 16 bases outside the gene matches. CDR3 length: 18 residues. Germline CDR1 is SGHRS and CDR2 is YFSETQ.

The V and J genes are TRBV5-5 and TRBJ2-2, with D uncertain. The CDR3 is 12 residues long. Germline V gene lookup returns CDR1 SGHKS and CDR2 YYEKEE (reference sequence). With 3 bases removed from V and 3 bases from J, the gap between germline ends came to 3 bases. CDR3: CASSSYTGELFF. The CDR3 DNA sequence: TGTGCCAGCAGCTCCTACACCGGGGAGCTGTTTTTT.

This clone showed up many times. This chain connects TRBV4-3 to TRBJ2-7; perhaps TRBD2 as D (6 bases). Germline V gives CDR1 LGHNA, CDR2 YSLEER. The CDR3 is 16 amino acids. Trimming cost V 4 bases and J 0 bases, with 16 bases left between them. The CDR3 nucleotides read TGCGCCAGCAGCCCCTCTTGGGGGGTAACCTCCTACGAGCAGTACTTC. Its protein is CASSPSWGVTSYEQYF.

The chain has TRBV7-2 and TRBJ2-1, with 10 bases that match TRBD2. J gave up 7 bases and V 4 bases, and 7 bases lay outside the gene matches. This CDR3 contains 15 residues. CDR1 SGHTA and CDR2 FQGNSA come from the germline V gene. This chain's CDR3 is CASSSQAGGGNEQFF. CDR3 DNA sequence: TGTGCCAGCAGCTCCCAAGCGGGGGGGGGAAATGAGCAGTTCTTC.

The chain has TRBV7-8 and TRBJ2-5, with D possibly TRBD2 on 5 matching bases. From germline, CDR1 is SGHVS and CDR2 FQNEAQ. This CDR3 is built from 13 residues. V gave up 3 bases and J gave up 7 bases, with 12 bases separating them. The CDR3: CASSLIRGATQYF. CDR3 coding DNA: TGTGCCAGCAGCTTGATCCGGGGTGCGACCCAGTACTTC.

The V call is TRBV5-4, the J call TRBJ2-7; 10 bases line up with TRBD1. Germline-derived CDR1 and CDR2 are SGHNT and YYREEE (reference sequence). The CDR3 loop spans 15 amino acids. The trim removed 2 bases at V and 3 bases at J, leaving 5 bases unmatched. The CDR3 DNA sequence: TGTGCCAGCAGCTTTCCCGGGACAGGGGTCTACGAGCAGTACTTC. Translated, it gives CASSFPGTGVYEQYF.

This clone was detected only a few times. The V gene is TRBV30, the J gene TRBJ2-7, with D possibly TRBD2 on 6 matching bases. The CDR3 is 14 residues long. Germline CDR1 reads GTSNPN; CDR2 reads SVGIG (reference sequence). Trimming left V 0 bases short and J 0 bases short, with 9 bases between. The CDR3 loop is CAWSVGGISYEQYF. CDR3 nucleotides: TGTGCCTGGAGTGTAGGCGGGATCTCCTACGAGCAGTACTTC.

This clone was counted a few times. V and J are TRBV19 and TRBJ1-1; 8 bases are a match to TRBD1. Germline V lookup: CDR1 LNHDA, CDR2 SQIVND (reference sequence). The ends lost 5 bases at V and 6 bases at J; junction bases unmatched: 8. The CDR3 sequence is 14 residues long. Written as DNA, the CDR3 is TGTGCCAGTAGTCCTGACAGGGGACTCTCTGAAGCTTTCTTT. It encodes CASSPDRGLSEAFF.

The sample holds a few counts of this clone. This sequence joins TRBV4-2 and TRBJ2-3; 10 positions match TRBD2. Germline V CDR1 and CDR2: LGHNA, YNFKEQ. CDR3 length: 15 amino acids. The trim removed 4 bases at V and 1 base at J, leaving 2 bases unmatched. The CDR3 spells CASSPGLAGTDTQYF. DNA for the CDR3: TGTGCCAGCAGCCCTGGACTAGCGGGCACAGATACGCAGTATTTT.

This rearrangement joins TRBV4-2 to TRBJ2-1; possibly TRBD2 for D (5 bases). V was clipped by 0 bases and J by 6 bases, with 6 bases between them. The CDR3 sequence is 13 residues long. The germline V gene encodes CDR1 LGHNA and CDR2 YNFKEQ. The CDR3 spells CASSQDAGNEQFF. CDR3 DNA sequence: TGTGCCAGCAGCCAAGACGCGGGCAATGAGCAGTTCTTC.

There are a few counts of this clone. V and J are TRBV11-2 and TRBJ2-7; 9 nucleotides match TRBD2. Germline loops: CDR1 SGHAT, CDR2 FQNNGV. The CDR3 is 16 residues long. The junction had 9 bases not matched to a gene; V was cut back by 4 bases and J by 2 bases. CDR3 protein: CASSSFMTSGTYEQYF. CDR3 nucleotides: TGTGCCAGCAGCTCCTTCATGACTAGCGGAACCTACGAGCAGTACTTC.

The chain combines TRBV20-1 with TRBJ2-1; D uncertain. Trimming pared 7 bases from V and 9 bases from J, leaving 4 bases between. Germline V gene sequence: CDR1 DFQATT, CDR2 SNEGSKA (reference sequence). The CDR3 extends over 8 amino acids. The CDR3 reads CSVCEQFF. CDR3 nucleotides: TGCAGTGTCTGTGAGCAGTTCTTC.